This T cell receptor (beta chain) was observed in a study of beta chain features in type 1 diabetes. Notes on the study in general: Whether TCRB rearrangement is influenced by HLA type went unresolved here.

This clone was counted only a few times. What it binds is unknown. The study reverse transcribed the entire isolated RNA, so it sequenced expressed TCRB transcripts. This table comes from immunoSEQ multiplex PCR, and its TCRdb copy is limited to in-frame clones, with some not included. The sample contains 620,000 or so clones, around 15% of which appear only once. V was pared by 5 bases and J by 4 bases, with 10 bases of the junction left unmatched. Germline CDR1 and CDR2: SGHNT and YYREEE (reference sequence). This CDR3 contains 15 residues. The source material was naive CD4+ T cells from blood. This chain links TRBV5-4 with TRBJ1-1; 8 bases align to TRBD1. This TCR was sampled from a man between 18 and 29 years old in good health. CDR3 nucleotides: TGTGCCAGCAGGAAATTGGCCGACAGGGGCACTGAAGCTTTCTTT. This sequence encodes CASRKLADRGTEAFF. The full variable domain, completed using reference TRBV5-4 and TRBJ1-1, is ETGVTQSPTHLIKTRGQQVTLRCSSQSGHNTVSWYQQALGQGPQFIFQYYREEENGRGNFPPRFSGLQFPNYSSELNVNALELDDSALYLCASRKLADRGTEAFFGQGTRLTVV.